Presented here are 3 T cell receptor beta chains from one specimen sequenced in a study of cytomegalovirus exposure and HLA in healthy donors (dated by TCRdb to 2016 to 2017). Libraries were constructed by the immunoSEQ multiplex PCR assay. TCRdb's version of the immuneACCESS table is confined to in-frame rearrangements and falls short of the full clone set. An unresolved V gene accounts for under half of the shortfall where checked; the remainder is of unknown origin. The sample table holds about 160,000 clones, of which around 92% were seen once. The ten largest clones add up to roughly 4.2% of the sample. Sequencing input: PBMCs. These TCRs come from a man younger than 30 in good health and CMV-seropositive.

CDR3 sequence (DNA): TGTGCCAGCGTTCCTAGTGGCTACTACTACGAGCAGTACTTC. Translating it yields CASVPSGYYYEQYF. The rearrangement links TRBV5-8 to TRBJ2-7, with D uncertain. Germline V gene sequence: CDR1 SGHTS, CDR2 YDEGEE. The CDR3 is 14 amino acids. Trimming removed 7 bases from V and 3 bases from J, with 17 bases in between.

This sequence joins TRBV2 and TRBJ2-1; weak D call: TRBD2 (5 bases). The germline CDR1 and CDR2 sequences are SNHLY and FYNNEI. V was cut by 11 bases and J by 3 bases, with 14 bases left in between. This CDR3 is built from 13 residues. The CDR3 region has the DNA TGTGCCTCTACCTCTAGCTTCTACAATGAGCAGTTCTTC. Translating it yields CASTSSFYNEQFF.

The V gene is TRBV10-3, the J gene TRBJ2-3, with TRBD1 matching 9 bases. Germline V gene lookup returns CDR1 ENHRY and CDR2 SYGVKD. J gave up 3 bases and V 2 bases, and 3 bases lay outside the gene matches. The CDR3 loop spans 15 amino acids. CDR3 protein: CAISEGTGLTDTQYF. The CDR3 DNA is TGTGCCATCAGTGAGGGGACAGGGTTAACAGATACGCAGTATTTT.